A single sample is the source of the 23 T cell receptor beta chains below, sequenced in a study of control samples from healthy donors and cancer patients. Produced via immunoSEQ multiplex PCR; TCRdb's table is partial and in-frame only. In the table there are about 120,000 clones, more than 85% of which are singletons. Sample: blood. The source is a woman aged 18 to 35 in good health.

The CDR3 sequence is CASSLEQGSYEQYF. DNA of the CDR3: TGTGCCAGCAGCTTAGAACAGGGCTCCTACGAGCAGTACTTC. The genes are TRBV7-9 and TRBJ2-7, with D perhaps matching TRBD1 (6 bases). V lost 1 base to trimming and J lost 0 bases, with 7 bases between them. The CDR3 sequence is 14 residues long. The germline CDR1 and CDR2 sequences are SEHNR and FQNEAQ (reference sequence).

Concerning this clone: One end of the junction is discordant with germline, which a read error may explain. CDR3 amino acids: CASSVGKRGDSDNF. The CDR3 nucleotides read TGTGCCAGCAGCGTAGGAAAGAGGGGGGATTCAGACAATTTT. The chain couples TRBV9 to TRBJ2-3; either TRBD1 or TRBD2 may supply D (6 bases each). The CDR3 is made up of 14 amino acids. Per germline, CDR1 SGDLS and CDR2 YYNGEE. Full variable domain (remainder filled in from reference TRBV9 and TRBJ2-3): DSGVTQTPKHLITATGQRVTLRCSPRSGDLSVYWYQQSLDQGLQFLIQYYNGEERAKGNILERFSAQQFPDLHSELNLSSLELGDSALYFCASSVGKRGDSDNFGPGTRLTVL.

This clone is a singleton in its sample. The chain is built from TRBV6-1 and TRBJ2-2, with D tentatively TRBD1 (6 bases). CDR1 and CDR2 from the germline V gene are MNHNS and SASEGT. There are 15 residues in the CDR3. V was cut by 2 bases and J by 1 base, with 8 bases left in between. The CDR3 here is CASSEQGLNTGELFF. DNA of the CDR3: TGTGCCAGCAGTGAACAGGGGTTGAACACCGGGGAGCTGTTTTTT.

The genes are TRBV7-3 and TRBJ2-2; D not certain. Trimming cost V 7 bases and J 1 base, with 10 bases left between them. Germline CDR1 is SGHTA and CDR2 is FQGTGA. This CDR3 contains 14 residues. CDR3 sequence (DNA): TGTGCCAGCAACATAGGGCGGAACACCGGGGAGCTGTTTTTT. Translation gives CASNIGRNTGELFF.

This chain joins TRBV7-3 and TRBJ2-2; 7 bases fit TRBD2. Germline V gene lookup returns CDR1 SGHTA and CDR2 FQGTGA. CDR3 length equals 16 residues. Trimming cost V 5 bases and J 1 base; bases outside gene matches: 7. The CDR3 loop reads CASSHKRGQNTGELFF. In nucleotides, the CDR3 is TGTGCCAGCAGCCACAAGCGGGGTCAGAACACCGGGGAGCTGTTTTTT.

The V and J genes are TRBV2 and TRBJ2-5; tentative D call: TRBD1 (5 bases). This CDR3 region has 15 residues. Germline V gene sequence: CDR1 SNHLY, CDR2 FYNNEI. Trimming removed 8 bases from V and 4 bases from J, with 20 bases in between. Here the CDR3 reads CASHVPGRAGETQYF. CDR3 coding DNA: TGTGCCAGCCATGTTCCTGGCAGGGCAGGAGAGACCCAGTACTTC. The full variable domain, in which reference TRBV2 and TRBJ2-5 provide the parts outside the CDR3, is EPEVTQTPSHQVTQMGQEVILRCVPISNHLYFYWYRQILGQKVEFLVSFYNNEISEKSEIFDDQFSVERPDGSNFTLKIRSTKLEDSAMYFCASHVPGRAGETQYFGPGTRLLVL.

The chain couples TRBV6-5 to TRBJ2-4; 10 bases are shared with TRBD1. The trim removed 10 bases at V and 7 bases at J, leaving 10 bases unmatched. Germline CDR1 reads MNHEY; CDR2 reads SVGAGI. This CDR3 has 14 residues. This CDR3 is CAIAPGQGFNIQYF. The CDR3 DNA reads as TGTGCCATTGCCCCGGGACAGGGGTTTAACATTCAGTACTTC.

V usage is TRBV28 and J usage is TRBJ1-5, with TRBD1 as a possible D gene (5 bases). Germline-derived CDR1 and CDR2 are MDHEN and SYDVKM. This CDR3 has 14 amino acids. V lost 6 bases and J lost 4, with 13 bases in between. The CDR3 bases are TGTGCCAGCAGGTTACCCGGGGGGAATCAGCCCCAGCATTTT. It specifies CASRLPGGNQPQHF. Drawing the rest from reference TRBV28 and TRBJ1-5, the complete variable domain is DVKVTQSSRYLVKRTGEKVFLECVQDMDHENMFWYRQDPGLGLRLIYFSYDVKMKEKGDIPEGYSVSREKKERFSLILESASTNQTSMYLCASRLPGGNQPQHFGDGTRLSIL.

This clone is a singleton in its sample. The chain has TRBV27 and TRBJ1-1; D uncertain. The germline V gene has CDR1 MNHEY and CDR2 SMNVEV (reference sequence). The length of the CDR3 is 16 residues. V was shortened by 5 bases and J by 0 bases, with 16 bases between the two germline ends. This CDR3 is CASSPTFYFMNTEAFF. The CDR3 nucleotides read TGTGCCAGCAGTCCTACTTTTTATTTCATGAACACTGAAGCTTTCTTT.

The chain combines TRBV7-2 with TRBJ2-5; D uncertain. V dropped 5 bases and J dropped 5 bases, with 18 bases sitting between them. The CDR3 totals 15 residues. Germline CDR1 reads SGHTA; CDR2 reads FQGNSA. CDR3 in amino acids: CASSPTGNPRETQYF. In DNA form, the CDR3 reads TGTGCCAGCAGCCCGACTGGAAATCCACGGGAGACCCAGTACTTC.

The chain joins TRBV28 to TRBJ1-5, with D tentatively TRBD1 (5 bases). The length of the CDR3 is 14 residues. Germline values: CDR1 MDHEN, CDR2 SYDVKM. Trimming removed 5 bases at V and 6 bases at J, with 14 bases between. This chain's CDR3 is CASSPGQNFQPQHF. CDR3 in DNA: TGTGCCAGCAGTCCGGGGCAGAACTTTCAGCCCCAGCATTTT.

The chain is built from TRBV29-1 and TRBJ2-1, with D possibly TRBD1 on 5 matching bases. V was clipped by 2 bases and J by 9 bases, with 14 bases between them. The CDR3 spans 13 residues. Germline-derived CDR1 and CDR2 are SQVTM and ANQGSEA. CDR3 amino acids: CSVEFLQGVEQFF. CDR3 nucleotides: TGCAGCGTTGAATTCCTGCAAGGGGTTGAGCAGTTCTTC.

The chain couples TRBV27 to TRBJ2-7; D may be TRBD2 (6 bases). CDR3 length: 16 amino acids. Germline CDR1 MNHEY, CDR2 SMNVEV (reference sequence). Trimming took 0 bases from V and 1 from J, leaving 13 bases between them. The CDR3 region is CASSLSMAGRSYEQYF. CDR3 bases: TGTGCCAGCAGTTTATCGATGGCAGGGAGGTCCTACGAGCAGTACTTC.

This chain connects TRBV10-1 to TRBJ2-7; D may be TRBD2 (7 bases). V gave up 3 bases and J gave up 0 bases, with 12 bases separating them. CDR1 WNHNN and CDR2 SYGVQD come from the germline V gene (reference sequence). The CDR3 covers 15 residues. The CDR3 coding sequence is TGCGCCAGCAGTGAAGGGGGGGCGGGCTCCTACGAGCAGTACTTC. This codes for CASSEGGAGSYEQYF.

V usage is TRBV3-1 (or the pseudogene TRBV3-2) and J usage is TRBJ2-5; 10 bases map to TRBD1. The CDR3 has 15 residues. CDR1 is LGHDT and CDR2 is YNNKEL in the germline V gene (reference sequence). V lost 3 bases, J lost 7 bases, and 8 bases stayed unmatched. CDR3 sequence: CASSQGSGQGTTQYF. The CDR3 nucleotides are TGTGCCAGCAGCCAGGGATCGGGACAGGGGACGACCCAGTACTTC.

The chain links TRBV19 to TRBJ2-7; 11 nucleotides line up with TRBD2. CDR1 and CDR2 (germline): LNHDA, SQIVND (reference sequence). CDR3 length: 14 residues. Unmatched junction bases numbered 6, after V lost 10 bases and J lost 1 base. The CDR3 is CATGLAGGSYEQYF. The CDR3 DNA reads TGTGCCACTGGGCTAGCGGGGGGTTCCTACGAGCAGTACTTC.

V gene TRBV5-6 combines with J gene TRBJ2-3; D possibly matches TRBD1 or TRBD2 (5 bases each). The V and J ends lost 1 base and 2 bases respectively, with 11 bases between them. The CDR3 spans 15 residues. Looked up from germline, CDR1 is SGHDT and CDR2 is YYEEEE. The CDR3 DNA sequence: TGTGCCAGCAGCTTGTGGGTGGGGGTCACAGATACGCAGTATTTT. Its translation is CASSLWVGVTDTQYF.

The chain joins TRBV3-1 (or the pseudogene TRBV3-2) to TRBJ1-2; 9 bases align to TRBD1. This CDR3 comprises 15 residues. Germline loops: CDR1 LGHDT, CDR2 YNNKEL (reference sequence). V dropped 4 bases and J dropped 2; count of bases not matched to a gene: 5. In DNA form, the CDR3 reads TGTGCCAGCAGCCGAAGGGGACAGGGCAACTATGGCTACACCTTC. It is translated as CASSRRGQGNYGYTF.

V is TRBV6-5 and J is TRBJ2-1; D possibly corresponds to TRBD2 (6 bases). Germline CDR1 and CDR2: MNHEY and SVGAGI. The V and J ends lost 2 bases and 7 bases respectively, with 9 bases between them. This CDR3 spans 13 amino acids. CDR3 DNA sequence: TGTGCCAGCAGTTACGGGGCGGGGAATGAGCAGTTCTTC. Translation gives CASSYGAGNEQFF.

V and J are TRBV7-2 and TRBJ2-1, with 12 bases lining up with TRBD2. This CDR3 region has 17 residues. The germline V gene encodes CDR1 SGHTA and CDR2 FQGNSA. Trimming removed 4 bases from V and 0 bases from J; junction bases left unmatched: 4. The CDR3 reads CASSSGLAGSSYNEQFF. CDR3 DNA sequence: TGTGCCAGCAGCTCCGGACTAGCGGGGAGCTCCTACAATGAGCAGTTCTTC.

The chain employs TRBV28 and TRBJ2-2; D remains unclear. Looked up from germline, CDR1 is MDHEN and CDR2 is SYDVKM. The CDR3 consists of 15 residues. V gave up 3 bases and J gave up 4 bases, with 12 bases separating them. The DNA of the CDR3 is TGTGCCAGCAGTTTCTACCGGGCATCCACCGGGGAGCTGTTTTTT. Amino acids: CASSFYRASTGELFF. Full variable domain (outside the CDR3, taken from reference TRBV28 and TRBJ2-2): DVKVTQSSRYLVKRTGEKVFLECVQDMDHENMFWYRQDPGLGLRLIYFSYDVKMKEKGDIPEGYSVSREKKERFSLILESASTNQTSMYLCASSFYRASTGELFFGEGSRLTVL.

J is TRBJ2-4 and V is TRBV11-2; D unresolved. Germline lookup yields CDR1 SGHAT and CDR2 FQNNGV. The CDR3 is 14 amino acids. V was cut by 5 bases and J by 4 bases, with 12 bases left in between. CDR3 bases: TGTGCCAGCAGCCCAGACCCCGGAAAAAACATTCAGTACTTC. Protein sequence: CASSPDPGKNIQYF.

The gene calls are TRBV7-2 and TRBJ2-1, with D unresolved. From germline, CDR1 is SGHTA and CDR2 FQGNSA. V dropped 0 bases and J dropped 5 bases, with 14 bases sitting between them. The CDR3 has 16 residues. The CDR3 sequence is CASSLAQGFSDNEQFF. DNA for the CDR3: TGTGCCAGCAGCTTAGCGCAAGGGTTCAGTGACAATGAGCAGTTCTTC.